Here is one T cell receptor beta chain with its context. What it binds is not known. The data stem from a study of graft-versus-host responses after intestinal transplantation. Across the study: After anti-thymocyte globulin induction, recipients took tacrolimus and steroids for approximately three years.

Only in-frame clones appear in the TCRdb table, and some are missing; sequencing was by immunoSEQ multiplex PCR. The table has about 110,000 clones, about 91% seen once. Material: unstimulated CD4+ T cells sorted from spleen or lymph node cells, obtained before transplant. This receptor was taken from a human donor who was the organ donor for an intestinal transplant.

CDR3 region: CASSPPAPSNQPQHF. In nucleotides, the CDR3 is TGTGCCAGTAGTCCACCGGCCCCTTCCAATCAGCCCCAGCATTTT. This chain links TRBV19 with TRBJ1-5; D not resolved. Germline V gene sequence: CDR1 LNHDA, CDR2 SQIVND (reference sequence). Deletions cut 5 bases from V and 3 bases from J, with 14 bases between. This CDR3 is built from 15 residues.